The source of this T cell receptor (beta chain) is a study of blood T cell repertoires in COVID-19. This CDR3 contains 16 residues. Germline loops: CDR1 SGHDT, CDR2 YYEEEE. Losses at the gene ends were 1 base for V and 2 bases for J; bases not matched to a gene: 5. Here immunoSEQ multiplex PCR was the method, and the copy in TCRdb shows in-frame clones only, minus some. The sample carries 150,000 to 200,000 clones, about 88% recorded once. The sequenced sample consisted of peripheral blood. The sequence derives from a woman older than 75 in a cohort sampled during active or convalescent COVID-19. The gene calls are TRBV5-6 and TRBJ2-5, with 10 bases aligning to TRBD2. The CDR3 bases are TGTGCCAGCAGCTTGCCGAGAGCGGGGGGGCAAGAGACCCAGTACTTC. Protein product: CASSLPRAGGQETQYF. Looking up the rest from reference TRBV5-6 and TRBJ2-5 gives the full variable domain: DAGVTQSPTHLIKTRGQQVTLRCSPKSGHDTVSWYQQALGQGPQFIFQYYEEEERQRGNFPDRFSGHQFPNYSSELNVNALLLGDSALYLCASSLPRAGGQETQYFGPGTRLLVL.